In its sample, the clone carrying this T cell receptor (beta chain) was seen a few times. No antigen is known for it. This sample stems from a study of T-cell memory formation after mild COVID-19. Researchers used 5'RACE with constant-segment primers to make TCR alpha and TCR beta cDNA libraries that carry sample barcodes and UMIs. TCRdb used MiXCR to reprocess the 5' RACE reads, holding one entry per CDR3 protein. Among roughly 610,000 distinct CDR3 sequences, roughly 17% were seen once, and the ten largest hold about 8.6%. The V and J ends lost 0 bases and 0 bases respectively, with 9 bases between them. CDR1 is SGHNT, CDR2 YYREEE, per germline (reference sequence). This CDR3 spans 15 amino acids. Whole-study results and caveats: From day 15 to 85, contracting clones were balanced between CD4 and CD8, whereas later expanders leaned toward CD4+.

J is TRBJ1-1 and V is TRBV5-4; D is ambiguous. Sequencing used PBMCs or a T cell subset sorted from them (not recorded which). This sequence originates from an adult woman who had mild COVID-19 (a few samples of this study predate the infection). Cell type and time point are not known. CDR3 sequence (DNA): TGTGCCAGCAGCTTGGTGCGGTCGTTGAACACTGAAGCTTTCTTT. It specifies CASSLVRSLNTEAFF.